This is a list of T cell receptor beta chains from one sample in a study of stem cell transplantation in POMP-related autoinflammatory disease. Using immunoSEQ multiplex PCR, the repertoire was profiled, and TCRdb retains in-frame clones only, with some absent. The sample lists some 68,000 clones, under 95% occurring once. This sample comprised CD4+ T cells from PBMCs, obtained after stem cell transplantation. All receptors come from a human patient with POMP-related autoinflammation and immune dysregulation (PRAID). Some of these T cells may belong to the graft donor. Both conserved end residues are part of each CDR3. The D gene is left open where the match is weak. Where a row states a size, it is once, few, many or the class of an expanded clone; other rows omit it.

size	D	V	J	DNA	CDR3
NA	NA	TRBV7-8	TRBJ2-7	TGTGCCAGCAGCTTAGCCCGGCGGGACTACGAGCAGTACTTC	CASSLARRDYEQYF
NA	NA	TRBV10-2	TRBJ1-4	TGCGCCAGCAGGAGGGCGTCGGATGAAAAACTGTTTTTT	CASRRASDEKLFF
NA	NA	TRBV6-5	TRBJ1-1	TGTGCCAGCAGGACAAGAGAGAACACTGAAGCTTTCTTT	CASRTRENTEAFF
NA	NA	TRBV6-1	TRBJ1-5	TGTGCCAGCAGTGAAGTCGAAGGGGTACAGCATTTT	CASSEVEGVQHF
once	TRBD2	TRBV18	TRBJ2-7	TGTGCCAGCTCACCAGGGGCGGGAGGGCCCTACGAGCAGTACTTC	CASSPGAGGPYEQYF
NA	TRBD1	TRBV15	TRBJ1-2	TGTGCCACCAGCAGAGATCCCCGACAGGGAAACTATGGCTACACCTTC	CATSRDPRQGNYGYTF
NA	TRBD1	TRBV5-1	TRBJ1-4	TGCGCCAGCAGCGCGGACAGGGAGGGTGAAAAACTGTTTTTT	CASSADREGEKLFF
NA	TRBD1	TRBV27	TRBJ2-1	TGTGCCAGCAGTTTTTATCGGGACAGAGGTGAGCAGTTCTTC	CASSFYRDRGEQFF
NA	NA	TRBV7-9	TRBJ1-3	TGTGCCAGCAGCTCAGGGCGCCAGGGTGGAAACACCATATATTTT	CASSSGRQGGNTIYF
NA	NA	TRBV27	TRBJ2-5	TGTGCCAGCAGTTCCCGAGAGACCCAGTACTTC	CASSSRETQYF
NA	NA	TRBV2	TRBJ2-6	TGTGCCAGCAGTCCCGGCCTCGTAATATCTGGGGCCAACGTCCTGACTTTC	CASSPGLVISGANVLTF
NA	NA	TRBV29-1	TRBJ1-2	TGCAGCGTTTTCTGGAGAAACTATGGCTACACCTTC	CSVFWRNYGYTF
NA	TRBD1	TRBV5-1	TRBJ1-1	TGCGCCAGCAGCTTCACAGGGGGCCCCTACACTGAAGCTTTCTTT	CASSFTGGPYTEAFF
NA	NA	TRBV7-3	TRBJ1-6	TGTGCCAGCAGAAAGACAGTTAATTCACCCCTCCACTTT	CASRKTVNSPLHF
NA	TRBD1	TRBV30	TRBJ1-2	TGTGCCTGGAGGAAGACAGGGTTTAACTATGGCTACACCTTC	CAWRKTGFNYGYTF
NA	NA	TRBV6-5	TRBJ2-5	TGTGCCAGCATTCGGGGGGCGGGGGAGACCCAGTACTTC	CASIRGAGETQYF
NA	TRBD2	TRBV18	TRBJ2-1	TGTGCCAGCTCACCAAGAGGGGAGCGGGGGGGCCTCAATGAGCAGTTCTTC	CASSPRGERGGLNEQFF
NA	TRBD2	TRBV5-1	TRBJ2-2	TGCGCCAGCAGCCCGGGGGGAGTTGATACCGGGGAGCTGTTTTTT	CASSPGGVDTGELFF
NA	TRBD1	TRBV5-1	TRBJ1-2	TGCGCCAGCAGCTTGGAAGGGACAGGGGATGGCTATGGCTACACCTTC	CASSLEGTGDGYGYTF
NA	NA	TRBV5-1	TRBJ2-3	TGCGCCAGCAGCTTGGGGAGACATGCCCTCACAGATACGCAGTATTTT	CASSLGRHALTDTQYF
NA	TRBD1	TRBV6-5	TRBJ2-7	TGTGCCAGCTCCCCGGACAGGGACCTCTACGAGCAGTACTTC	CASSPDRDLYEQYF
NA	NA	TRBV6-5	TRBJ2-3	TGTGCCAGCCTGGGCAGGGGAGGAGATACGCAGTATTTT	CASLGRGGDTQYF
NA	TRBD2	TRBV9	TRBJ2-3	TGTGCCAGCAGCCCCCGGCCAGCGGGAGGTCTCTCGGGGGGCACAGATACGCAGTATTTT	CASSPRPAGGLSGGTDTQYF
NA	TRBD1	TRBV7-9	TRBJ2-4	TGTGCCAGCAGCCCTGGACAGGGGGAGGGCAAAAACATTCAGTACTTC	CASSPGQGEGKNIQYF
few	NA	TRBV27	TRBJ1-2	TGTGCCAGCAGTTTTCTCCGGGACCGTACTAACTATGGCTACACCTTC	CASSFLRDRTNYGYTF
NA	NA	TRBV2	TRBJ1-1	TGTGCCAGCAGTGCCCTGGGGAGCCTGAACACTGAAGCTTTCTTT	CASSALGSLNTEAFF
NA	TRBD1	TRBV7-9	TRBJ2-5	TGTGCCAGCAGCTTAGAGGGGACAGTCAGCGAGACCCAGTACTTC	CASSLEGTVSETQYF
NA	TRBD2	TRBV4-2	TRBJ2-3	TGTGCCAGCGGCCCCCCGCGGGGGGTCCTGGGAGATACGCAGTATTTT	CASGPPRGVLGDTQYF
NA	NA	TRBV3-1/TRBV3-2	TRBJ1-2	TGTGCCAGCAGCCCCTCTGGGGGTGGCTATGGCTACACCTTC	CASSPSGGGYGYTF
once	NA	TRBV15	TRBJ2-2	TGTGCCACCAGCAGAGGGACCGGGGAGCTGTTTTTT	CATSRGTGELFF
NA	NA	TRBV2	TRBJ2-6	TGTGCCAGCAGTGTAGGTGCTGGGGCCAACGTCCTGACTTTC	CASSVGAGANVLTF
NA	NA	TRBV7-9	TRBJ1-5	TGTGCCAGCAGCTTCAGCGGTAGCAATCAGCCCCAGCATTTT	CASSFSGSNQPQHF
NA	NA	TRBV28	TRBJ1-3	TGTGCCAGCAGCCTCTTGCACACCATATATTTT	CASSLLHTIYF
NA	TRBD2	TRBV28	TRBJ2-1	TGTGCCAGCAGTTTGCCTAGCGGGAGCTATGAGCAGTTCTTC	CASSLPSGSYEQFF
NA	NA	TRBV15	TRBJ2-7	TGTGCCACCAGCAGAGACGGACGGGGCGAGCAGTACTTC	CATSRDGRGEQYF
NA	NA	TRBV2	TRBJ1-2	TGTGCCAGCAGTGGGGACTTGAGCTACACCTTC	CASSGDLSYTF
NA	NA	TRBV20-1	TRBJ2-7	TGCAGTGCTAGTGTTCTAGCATACGAGCAGTACTTC	CSASVLAYEQYF
NA	NA	TRBV5-1	TRBJ1-3	TGCGCCAGCAGCCGGGGCCAAATGAGGAATTCTGGAAACACCATATATTTT	CASSRGQMRNSGNTIYF
NA	TRBD1	TRBV12-3/TRBV12-4	TRBJ1-5	TGTGCCAGCAGGGGGGGACAGTTCCAGCCCCAGCATTTT	CASRGGQFQPQHF
once	TRBD1	TRBV2	TRBJ1-5	TGTGCCAGCAGTGAAGAAAACAGGGGGCCCGCAGCCCAGCATTTT	CASSEENRGPAAQHF
NA	TRBD1	TRBV9	TRBJ1-1	TGTGCCAGCAGCGTAGAGGGACAGGGAACTGAAGCTTTCTTT	CASSVEGQGTEAFF
few	NA	TRBV28	TRBJ2-3	TGTGCCAGCAGTTTGGAGGGCTCCACGCAGTATTTT	CASSLEGSTQYF
NA	NA	TRBV24-1	TRBJ2-5	TGTGCCACCAGTGATTCGGACTCCATAGGTCAAGTAACCCAGTACTTC	CATSDSDSIGQVTQYF
NA	TRBD2	TRBV5-1	TRBJ2-7	TGCGCCAGCAGCTTGGCAGGTTTAGTTAGCGGGGTAGGTGAGCAGTACTTC	CASSLAGLVSGVGEQYF
few	NA	TRBV19	TRBJ2-5	TGTGCCAGTAGCCTACAGGGAGCCGAGACCCAGTACTTC	CASSLQGAETQYF
NA	NA	TRBV5-1	TRBJ2-3	TGCGCCAGCAGAGGCACAGATACGCAGTATTTT	CASRGTDTQYF
once	TRBD2	TRBV9	TRBJ2-3	TGTGCCAGCAGCGCGGGACTAGCCCAAGATACGCAGTATTTT	CASSAGLAQDTQYF
once	NA	TRBV3-1/TRBV3-2	TRBJ1-5	TGTGCCAGCAGCCAAGGGCTAGATCAGCCCCAGCATTTT	CASSQGLDQPQHF
NA	NA	TRBV7-9	TRBJ2-3	TGTGCCAGCAGCCGCACAACTAGCACAGATACGCAGTATTTT	CASSRTTSTDTQYF
NA	NA	TRBV10-1	TRBJ2-5	TGCGCCAGCAGTGAGTCCGTTGGGGAAGAGACCCAGTACTTC	CASSESVGEETQYF
few	NA	TRBV18	TRBJ2-6	TGTGCCAGCTCACCAACCGCCGGGAACCAGATCATCAACGTCCTGACTTTC	CASSPTAGNQIINVLTF
NA	NA	TRBV5-1	TRBJ1-1	TGCGCCAGCAGCTTGAGGTCGAGGACTGAAGCTTTCTTT	CASSLRSRTEAFF
once	NA	TRBV6-5	TRBJ2-3	TGCAACCAGGTCGACCTCACAGATACGCAGTATTTT	CNQVDLTDTQYF
NA	TRBD1	TRBV7-7	TRBJ1-1	TGTGCCAGCAGCCCCTCGACAGGGGAAGAAGCTTTCTTT	CASSPSTGEEAFF
NA	TRBD1	TRBV6-1	TRBJ2-7	TGTGCCAGCAGTGAGACAGGGGCCCACGAGCAGTACTTC	CASSETGAHEQYF